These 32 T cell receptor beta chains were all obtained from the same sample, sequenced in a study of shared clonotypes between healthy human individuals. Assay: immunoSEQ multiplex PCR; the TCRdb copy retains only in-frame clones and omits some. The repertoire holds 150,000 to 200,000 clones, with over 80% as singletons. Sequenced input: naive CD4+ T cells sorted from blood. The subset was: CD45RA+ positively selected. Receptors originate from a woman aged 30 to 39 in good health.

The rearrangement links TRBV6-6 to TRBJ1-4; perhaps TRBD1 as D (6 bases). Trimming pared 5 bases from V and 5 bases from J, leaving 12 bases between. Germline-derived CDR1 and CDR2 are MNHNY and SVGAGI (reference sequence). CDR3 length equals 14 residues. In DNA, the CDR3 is TGTGCCAGCAGTCCCGGGACAAGAAATGAAAAACTGTTTTTT. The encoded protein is CASSPGTRNEKLFF.

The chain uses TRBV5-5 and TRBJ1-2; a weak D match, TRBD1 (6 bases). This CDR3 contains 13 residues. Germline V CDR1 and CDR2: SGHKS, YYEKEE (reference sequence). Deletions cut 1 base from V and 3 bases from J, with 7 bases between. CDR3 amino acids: CASSLSGDYGYTF. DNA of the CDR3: TGTGCCAGCAGCTTGTCAGGGGACTATGGCTACACCTTC. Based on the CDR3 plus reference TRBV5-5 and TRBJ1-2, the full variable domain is DAGVTQSPTHLIKTRGQQVTLRCSPISGHKSVSWYQQVLGQGPQFIFQYYEKEERGRGNFPDRFSARQFPNYSSELNVNALLLGDSALYLCASSLSGDYGYTFGSGTRLTVV.

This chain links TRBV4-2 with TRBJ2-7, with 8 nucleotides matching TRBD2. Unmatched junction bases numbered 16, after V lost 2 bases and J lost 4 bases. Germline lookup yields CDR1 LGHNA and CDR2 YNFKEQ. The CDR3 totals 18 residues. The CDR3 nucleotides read TGTGCCAGCAGCCAATCAACTAGCGGCCCCCTCTCCGTTTACGAGCAGTACTTC. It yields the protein CASSQSTSGPLSVYEQYF.

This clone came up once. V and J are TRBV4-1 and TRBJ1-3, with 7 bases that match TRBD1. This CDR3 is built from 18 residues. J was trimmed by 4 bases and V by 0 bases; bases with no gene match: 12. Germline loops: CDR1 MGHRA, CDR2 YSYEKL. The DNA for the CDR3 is TGCGCCAGCAGCCAAGATCACCGCCGGGACAGACGAGGAAACACCATATATTTT. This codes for CASSQDHRRDRRGNTIYF.

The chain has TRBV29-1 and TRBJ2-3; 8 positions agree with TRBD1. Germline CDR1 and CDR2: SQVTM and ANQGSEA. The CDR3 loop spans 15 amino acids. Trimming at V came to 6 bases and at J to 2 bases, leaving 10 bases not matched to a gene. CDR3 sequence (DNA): TGCAGCGTCCAACCGCGGACAGGGCCCACAGATACGCAGTATTTT. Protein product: CSVQPRTGPTDTQYF.

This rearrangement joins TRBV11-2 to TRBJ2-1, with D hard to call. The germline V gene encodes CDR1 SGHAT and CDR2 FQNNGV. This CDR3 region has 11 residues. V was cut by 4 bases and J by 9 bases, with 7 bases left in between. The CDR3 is CASSSRGEQFF. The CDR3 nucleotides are TGTGCCAGCAGCTCACGCGGTGAGCAGTTCTTC.

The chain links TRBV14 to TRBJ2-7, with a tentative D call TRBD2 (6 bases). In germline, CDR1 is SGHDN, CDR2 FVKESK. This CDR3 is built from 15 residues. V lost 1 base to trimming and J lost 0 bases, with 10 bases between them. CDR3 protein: CASSQARGSSYEQYF. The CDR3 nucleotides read TGTGCCAGCAGCCAAGCTCGGGGGAGCTCCTACGAGCAGTACTTC.

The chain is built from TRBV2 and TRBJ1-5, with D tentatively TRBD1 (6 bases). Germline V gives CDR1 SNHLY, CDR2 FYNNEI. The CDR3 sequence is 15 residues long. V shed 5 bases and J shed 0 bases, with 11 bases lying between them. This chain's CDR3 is CASSTGTLSNQPQHF. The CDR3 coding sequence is TGTGCCAGCAGTACCGGGACACTTAGCAATCAGCCCCAGCATTTT.

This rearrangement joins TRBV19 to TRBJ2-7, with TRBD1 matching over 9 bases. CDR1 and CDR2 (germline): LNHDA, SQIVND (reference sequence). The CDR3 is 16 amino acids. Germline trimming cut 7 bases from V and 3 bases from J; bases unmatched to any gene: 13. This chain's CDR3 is CASTTWEGQGRYEQYF. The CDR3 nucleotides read TGTGCCAGTACCACCTGGGAGGGACAGGGCCGCTACGAGCAGTACTTC.

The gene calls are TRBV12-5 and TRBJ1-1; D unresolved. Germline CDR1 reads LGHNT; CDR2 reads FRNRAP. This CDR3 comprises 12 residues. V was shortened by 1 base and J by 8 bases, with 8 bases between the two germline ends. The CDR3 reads CASGLDPGEAFF. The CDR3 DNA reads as TGTGCTAGTGGTTTGGACCCCGGGGAAGCTTTCTTT.

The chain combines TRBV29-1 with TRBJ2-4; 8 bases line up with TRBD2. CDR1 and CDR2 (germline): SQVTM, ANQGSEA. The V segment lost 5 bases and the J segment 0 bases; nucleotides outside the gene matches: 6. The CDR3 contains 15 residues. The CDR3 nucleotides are TGCAGCGTTCAACCGGGGGGGGTAGCCAAAAACATTCAGTACTTC. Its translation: CSVQPGGVAKNIQYF.

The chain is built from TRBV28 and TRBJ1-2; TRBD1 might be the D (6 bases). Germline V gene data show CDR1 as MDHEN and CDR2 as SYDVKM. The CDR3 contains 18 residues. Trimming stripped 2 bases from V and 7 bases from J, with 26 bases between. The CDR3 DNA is TGTGCCAGCAGTTTAATCTTCCCAGGGGATGGGGGGCGCAGTGGCTACACCTTC. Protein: CASSLIFPGDGGRSGYTF.

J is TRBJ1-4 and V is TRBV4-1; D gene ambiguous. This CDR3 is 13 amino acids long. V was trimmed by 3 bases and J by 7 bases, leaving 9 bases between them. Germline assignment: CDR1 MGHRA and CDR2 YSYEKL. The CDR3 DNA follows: TGCGCCAGCAGCCAGACGAGAGGTGAAAAACTGTTTTTT. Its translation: CASSQTRGEKLFF.

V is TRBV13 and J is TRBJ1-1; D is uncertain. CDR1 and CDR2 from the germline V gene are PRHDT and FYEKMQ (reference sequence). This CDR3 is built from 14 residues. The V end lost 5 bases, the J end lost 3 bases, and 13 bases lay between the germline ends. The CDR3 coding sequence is TGTGCCAGCAGCCCCGGACGATGGGACACTGAAGCTTTCTTT. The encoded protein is CASSPGRWDTEAFF. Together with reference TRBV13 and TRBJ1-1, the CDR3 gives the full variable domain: AAGVIQSPRHLIKEKRETATLKCYPIPRHDTVYWYQQGPGQDPQFLISFYEKMQSDKGSIPDRFSAQQFSDYHSELNMSSLELGDSALYFCASSPGRWDTEAFFGQGTRLTVV.

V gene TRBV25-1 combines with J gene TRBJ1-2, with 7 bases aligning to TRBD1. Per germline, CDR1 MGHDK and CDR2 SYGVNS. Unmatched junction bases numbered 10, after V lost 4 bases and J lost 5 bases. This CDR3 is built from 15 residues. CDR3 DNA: TGTGCCAGCAGTGGGCGACAGGGAATTAGATATGGCTACACCTTC. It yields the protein CASSGRQGIRYGYTF.

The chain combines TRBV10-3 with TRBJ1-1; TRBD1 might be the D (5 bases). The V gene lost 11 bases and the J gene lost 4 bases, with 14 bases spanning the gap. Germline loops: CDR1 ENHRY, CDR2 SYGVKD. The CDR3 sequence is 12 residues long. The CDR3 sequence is CAAGGVSTEAFF. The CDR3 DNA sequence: TGTGCCGCTGGGGGGGTATCCACTGAAGCTTTCTTT.

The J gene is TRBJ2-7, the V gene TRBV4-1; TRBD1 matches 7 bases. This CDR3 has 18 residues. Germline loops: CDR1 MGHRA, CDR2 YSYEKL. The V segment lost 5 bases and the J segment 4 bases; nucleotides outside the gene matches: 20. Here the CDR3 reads CASSKTGTKLLPVYEQYF. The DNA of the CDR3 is TGCGCCAGCAGCAAGACAGGGACGAAACTTCTCCCGGTATACGAGCAGTACTTC.

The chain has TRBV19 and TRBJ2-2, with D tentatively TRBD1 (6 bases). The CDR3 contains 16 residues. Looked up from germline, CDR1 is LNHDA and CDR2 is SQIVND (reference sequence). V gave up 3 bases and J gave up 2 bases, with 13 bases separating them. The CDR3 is CASSISTGVNTGELFF. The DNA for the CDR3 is TGTGCCAGTAGTATTTCGACAGGAGTAAACACCGGGGAGCTGTTTTTT.

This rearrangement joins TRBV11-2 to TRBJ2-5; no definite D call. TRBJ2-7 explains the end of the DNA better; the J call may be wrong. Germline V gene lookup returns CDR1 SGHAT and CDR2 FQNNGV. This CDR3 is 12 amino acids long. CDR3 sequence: CASSFFGYEQYF. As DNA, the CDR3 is TGTGCCAGCAGCTTCTTTGGCTACGAGCAGTACTTC.

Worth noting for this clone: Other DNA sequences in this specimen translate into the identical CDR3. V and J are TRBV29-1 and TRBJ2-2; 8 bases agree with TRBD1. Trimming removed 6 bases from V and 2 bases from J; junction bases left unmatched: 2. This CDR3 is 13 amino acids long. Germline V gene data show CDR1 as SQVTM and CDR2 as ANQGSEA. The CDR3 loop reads CSVDRGNTGELFF. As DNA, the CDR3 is TGCAGCGTCGACAGGGGAAACACCGGGGAGCTGTTTTTT.

This CDR3 is CASSHTRQGGYEQYF. CDR3 DNA: TGTGCCAGCAGCCACACAAGACAGGGAGGGTACGAGCAGTACTTC. The genes are TRBV7-9 and TRBJ2-7, with D perhaps TRBD1 or TRBD2 (7 bases each). CDR3 size: 15 residues. Germline lookup yields CDR1 SEHNR and CDR2 FQNEAQ (reference sequence). Trimming cost V 5 bases and J 4 bases, with 18 bases left between them.

In nucleotides, the CDR3 is TGCAGCGTCCGCAGGGTCACCGGGGAGCTGTTTTTT. Its protein is CSVRRVTGELFF. The chain couples TRBV29-1 to TRBJ2-2; D may be TRBD1 (5 bases). CDR1 and CDR2 from the germline V gene are SQVTM and ANQGSEA. CDR3 length equals 12 residues. Trimming stripped 6 bases from V and 4 bases from J, with 9 bases between.

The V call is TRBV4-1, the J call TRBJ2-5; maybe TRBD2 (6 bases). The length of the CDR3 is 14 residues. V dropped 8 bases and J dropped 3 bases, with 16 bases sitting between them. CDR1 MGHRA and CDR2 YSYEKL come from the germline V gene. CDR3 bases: TGCGCCAGCGGACCCCTGCCGGGAGAAGAGACCCAGTACTTC. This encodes CASGPLPGEETQYF.

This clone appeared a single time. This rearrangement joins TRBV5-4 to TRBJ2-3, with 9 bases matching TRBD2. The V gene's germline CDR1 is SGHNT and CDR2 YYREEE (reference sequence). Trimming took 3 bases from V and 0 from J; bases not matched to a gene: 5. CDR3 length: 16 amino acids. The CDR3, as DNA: TGTGCCAGCAGCTACCGACTAGCGGCTAGCACAGATACGCAGTATTTT. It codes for CASSYRLAASTDTQYF.

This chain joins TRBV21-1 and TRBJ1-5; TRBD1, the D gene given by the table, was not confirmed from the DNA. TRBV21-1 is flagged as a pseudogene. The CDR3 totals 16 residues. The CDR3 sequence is CASSLPTGMGNQPQHF. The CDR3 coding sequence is TGTGCCAGCAGCCTACCGACAGGGATGGGCAATCAGCCCCAGCATTTT.

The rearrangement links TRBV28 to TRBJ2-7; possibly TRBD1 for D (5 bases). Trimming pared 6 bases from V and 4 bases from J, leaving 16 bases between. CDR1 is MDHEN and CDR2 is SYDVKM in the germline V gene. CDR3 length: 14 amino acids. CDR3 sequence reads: CASRNLGRVYEQYF. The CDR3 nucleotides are TGTGCCAGCAGAAACCTCGGCAGGGTGTACGAGCAGTACTTC.

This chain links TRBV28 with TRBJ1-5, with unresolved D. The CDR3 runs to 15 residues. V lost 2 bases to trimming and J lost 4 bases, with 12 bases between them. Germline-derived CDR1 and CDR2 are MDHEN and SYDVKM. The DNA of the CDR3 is TGTGCCAGCAGTTTAGTGGTCACGGGAAATCAGCCCCAGCATTTT. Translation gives CASSLVVTGNQPQHF.

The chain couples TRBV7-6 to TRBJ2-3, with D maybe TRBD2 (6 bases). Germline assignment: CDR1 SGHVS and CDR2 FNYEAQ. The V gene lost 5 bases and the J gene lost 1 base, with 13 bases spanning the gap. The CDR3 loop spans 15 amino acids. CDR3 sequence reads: CASSTMGGGTDTQYF. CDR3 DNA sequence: TGTGCCAGCAGCACAATGGGGGGAGGCACAGATACGCAGTATTTT.

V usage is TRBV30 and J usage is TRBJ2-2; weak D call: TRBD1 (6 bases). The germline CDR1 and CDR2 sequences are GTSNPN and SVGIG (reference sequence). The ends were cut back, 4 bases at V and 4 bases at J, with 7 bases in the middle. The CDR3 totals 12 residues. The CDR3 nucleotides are TGTGCCTGGAACAGGGTCACCGGGGAGCTGTTTTTT. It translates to CAWNRVTGELFF.

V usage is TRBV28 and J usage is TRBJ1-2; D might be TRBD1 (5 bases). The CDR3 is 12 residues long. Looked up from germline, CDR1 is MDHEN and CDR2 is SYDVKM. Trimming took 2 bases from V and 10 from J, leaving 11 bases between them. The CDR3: CASSLSPGLYTF. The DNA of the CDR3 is TGTGCCAGCAGTTTAAGTCCAGGGCTCTACACCTTC.

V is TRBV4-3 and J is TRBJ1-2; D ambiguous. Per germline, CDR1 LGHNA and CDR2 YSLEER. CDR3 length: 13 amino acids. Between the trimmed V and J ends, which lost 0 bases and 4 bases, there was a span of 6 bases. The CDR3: CASSQEGSYGYTF. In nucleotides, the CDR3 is TGCGCCAGCAGCCAAGAGGGGAGCTATGGCTACACCTTC.

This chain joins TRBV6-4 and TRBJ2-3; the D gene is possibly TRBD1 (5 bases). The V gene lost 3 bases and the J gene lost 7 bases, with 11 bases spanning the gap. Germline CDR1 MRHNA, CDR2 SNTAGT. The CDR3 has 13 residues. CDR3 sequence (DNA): TGTGCCAGCAGTGAAGGTGGGGCTTATACGCAGTATTTT. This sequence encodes CASSEGGAYTQYF.